The 2 T cell receptor beta chains in this list originate from one sample, sequenced in a study of cytomegalovirus exposure and HLA in healthy donors. The PCR was carried out with 60 Vbeta primers and 13 Jbeta primers. TCRdb's table, derived via immunoSEQ multiplex PCR, lists solely in-frame clones and lacks some. Of about 180,000 clones listed, 80% are singletons. The sample taken for sequencing was PBMCs. The source is a man aged 35-49 years in good health and CMV-seronegative.

This sequence joins TRBV30 and TRBJ2-1; perhaps TRBD1 as D (6 bases). Trimming left V 8 bases short and J 4 bases short, with 18 bases between. The CDR3 has 14 amino acids. Germline CDR1 GTSNPN, CDR2 SVGIG (reference sequence). CDR3 loop: CAVSRGIGYNEQFF. In DNA, the CDR3 is TGTGCCGTGAGCAGGGGAATAGGTTACAATGAGCAGTTCTTC.

The J gene is TRBJ1-2, the V gene TRBV19, with TRBD1 matching 8 bases. Trimming removed 5 bases from V and 3 bases from J; junction bases left unmatched: 5. The CDR3 totals 14 residues. Germline V gene data show CDR1 as LNHDA and CDR2 as SQIVND (reference sequence). The CDR3 DNA reads as TGTGCCAGTAGTCACAGGGGGTTAGACTATGGCTACACCTTC. It translates to CASSHRGLDYGYTF.